Listed here are 2 T cell receptor beta chains from one sample, sequenced in a study of blood T cell repertoires in COVID-19. Data came from immunoSEQ multiplex PCR; TCRdb stores just in-frame clones and leaves some out. The sample holds a few hundred thousand clones, around nine tenths seen once. Sequencing was performed on peripheral blood. The receptors were gathered from a man aged 55 to 70 who had recovered from COVID-19.

This chain uses TRBV5-1 with TRBJ2-5; TRBD2 agrees at 16 bases. The CDR3 extends over 18 amino acids. With V trimmed by 3 bases and J by 4 bases, 9 bases remained unmatched. In germline, CDR1 is SGHRS, CDR2 YFSETQ. DNA for the CDR3: TGCGCCAGCAGCTGGGGACTAGCGGGAGGGCCGAGTGGAGAGACCCAGTACTTC. It specifies CASSWGLAGGPSGETQYF. Based on the CDR3 plus reference TRBV5-1 and TRBJ2-5, the full variable domain is KAGVTQTPRYLIKTRGQQVTLSCSPISGHRSVSWYQQTPGQGLQFLFEYFSETQRNKGNFPGRFSGRQFSNSRSEMNVSTLELGDSALYLCASSWGLAGGPSGETQYFGPGTRLLVL.

The chain employs TRBV6-2 or TRBV6-3 and TRBJ1-1, with a possible D match to TRBD1 (6 bases). Germline V gene data show CDR1 as MNHEY and CDR2 as SVGEGT. The V end lost 4 bases, the J end lost 1 base, and 10 bases lay between the germline ends. The CDR3 contains 14 residues. CDR3 DNA: TGTGCCAGCAGTTTCACAGGGCGGAACACTGAAGCTTTCTTT. This gives the protein CASSFTGRNTEAFF.